This TCR beta chain stems from a study of T-cell reconstitution after alpha-beta-depleted transplantation in children. Construction of the TCRbeta library involved unique molecular identifiers. TCRdb analysed the PCR reads with MiXCR anew, one entry per CDR3 protein. The sample shows about 400,000 distinct CDR3 sequences, roughly 22% of them seen only once. The V end lost 5 bases, the J end lost 15 bases, and 18 bases lay between the germline ends. Per germline, CDR1 SGHRS and CDR2 YFSETQ. The CDR3 has 12 amino acids. This receptor was taken from a human donor who donated a stem cell graft to a child with acute myeloid leukemia. The V call is TRBV5-1, the J call TRBJ2-1; D is unclear. Sequencing was performed on PBMCs from the stem cell graft donor, taken from the stem cell graft. CDR3: CASRYEMGKWFF. The CDR3 region has the DNA TGCGCCAGCAGGTATGAGATGGGCAAATGGTTCTTC.